This T cell receptor (beta chain) was found in a study of blood T cell repertoires in COVID-19. Trimming took 1 base from V and 5 from J, leaving 13 bases between them. CDR3 length equals 14 residues. Germline loops: CDR1 SGHRS, CDR2 YFSETQ. Generated by immunoSEQ multiplex PCR, the TCRdb table keeps only in-frame clones and is missing some. The sample lists about 230,000 clones; about 90% were seen once. The sequenced sample consisted of peripheral blood. This TCR came from a man aged 25 to 40 with COVID-19, enrolled during active disease. The chain carries TRBV5-1 and TRBJ2-7, with D maybe TRBD2 (5 bases). The CDR3 DNA reads TGCGCCAGCAGCTTGTATTGGGGAGAGGACGAGCAGTACTTC. Translating gives CASSLYWGEDEQYF.